The T cell receptor (beta chain) under discussion was sequenced for a study of cytomegalovirus exposure and HLA in healthy donors. Using immunoSEQ multiplex PCR, the repertoire was profiled, and TCRdb retains in-frame clones only, with some absent. The table lists approximately 120,000 clones, 70% to 90% of them singletons, with under 2% in the top ten. Germline V gives CDR1 MNHEY, CDR2 SVGAGI. The CDR3 is 14 amino acids. V lost 0 bases and J 5 bases, leaving 11 bases between the germline ends. Regarding the study as a whole: Reportedly, diagnosis of cytomegalovirus status by the classifier showed high specificity and sensitivity. The study designated 150 or so TCR beta chains cytomegalovirus-associated. The tendency of first-cohort TCR clusters to co-occur in the roughly 130 validation repertoires was the finding of a later analysis.

About this clone: Its antigen is as yet unknown.

This rearrangement joins TRBV6-5 to TRBJ2-7; D remains ambiguous. This receptor was obtained from a woman between 18 and 29 years old in good health and CMV-seronegative. Sequences were obtained from PBMCs. The CDR3 coding sequence is TGTGCCAGCAGTTACTCCCTCCTGTCGGACGAGCAGTACTTC. Translating gives CASSYSLLSDEQYF.